This TCR beta chain was captured in a study of blood T cell repertoires in COVID-19. The overall study: Sites across the United States, Italy and Spain contributed samples from acute and convalescent COVID-19. In each case, the material was cDNA or gDNA derived from T cells, B-cell-depleted T cells, or PBMCs.

The method was immunoSEQ multiplex PCR; TCRdb's version includes in-frame clones alone and lacks a portion of them. The table includes some 100,000 clones, around 94% detected once. V lost 6 bases to trimming and J lost 0 bases; unmatched junction nucleotides: 5. The germline CDR1 and CDR2 sequences are MNHEY and SVGAGI. CDR3 length: 15 amino acids. Material: peripheral blood. V usage is TRBV6-5 and J usage is TRBJ1-2; 9 nucleotides match TRBD1. The source of this sequence is a man aged 45 to 65 with active COVID-19. The CDR3 sequence: CASRNRDRANYGYTF. CDR3 coding DNA: TGTGCCAGCAGAAACCGGGACAGGGCTAACTATGGCTACACCTTC.